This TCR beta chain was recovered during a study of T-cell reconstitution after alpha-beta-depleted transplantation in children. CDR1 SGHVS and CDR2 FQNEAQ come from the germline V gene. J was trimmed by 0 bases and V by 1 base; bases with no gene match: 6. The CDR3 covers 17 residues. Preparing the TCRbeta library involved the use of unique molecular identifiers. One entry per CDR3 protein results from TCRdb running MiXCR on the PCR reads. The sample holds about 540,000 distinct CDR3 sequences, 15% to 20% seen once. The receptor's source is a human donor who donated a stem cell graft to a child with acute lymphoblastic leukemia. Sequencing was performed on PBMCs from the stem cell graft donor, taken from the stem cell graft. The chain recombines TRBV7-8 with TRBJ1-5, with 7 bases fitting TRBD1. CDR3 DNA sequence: TGTGCCAGCAGCTTAGAAGGGGGCACCTATAGCAATCAGCCCCAGCATTTT. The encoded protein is CASSLEGGTYSNQPQHF.